The clone carrying this T cell receptor (beta chain) showed up just a few times. The sample originates from a study of blood T cell repertoires in COVID-19. Study-level information: COVID-19 samples collected from the United States, Italy and Spain covered acute and convalescent phases.

Clinical histories supplied by participants themselves formed the basis of cohort assignment. Generated by immunoSEQ multiplex PCR, the TCRdb table keeps only in-frame clones and is missing some. The repertoire holds roughly 380,000 clones, with around nine tenths as singletons. Looked up from germline, CDR1 is MDHEN and CDR2 is SYDVKM. The CDR3 is 11 residues long. Between the trimmed V and J ends, which lost 6 bases and 8 bases, there was a span of 10 bases. The V gene is TRBV28, the J gene TRBJ1-1; D perhaps matches TRBD1 (6 bases). Sequencing used PBMCs or T cells enriched from blood (not recorded which). The source is a woman under 40 who had been exposed to COVID-19. This chain's CDR3 is CASRSGTEAFF. CDR3 in DNA: TGTGCCAGCAGGTCCGGGACAGAAGCTTTCTTT.